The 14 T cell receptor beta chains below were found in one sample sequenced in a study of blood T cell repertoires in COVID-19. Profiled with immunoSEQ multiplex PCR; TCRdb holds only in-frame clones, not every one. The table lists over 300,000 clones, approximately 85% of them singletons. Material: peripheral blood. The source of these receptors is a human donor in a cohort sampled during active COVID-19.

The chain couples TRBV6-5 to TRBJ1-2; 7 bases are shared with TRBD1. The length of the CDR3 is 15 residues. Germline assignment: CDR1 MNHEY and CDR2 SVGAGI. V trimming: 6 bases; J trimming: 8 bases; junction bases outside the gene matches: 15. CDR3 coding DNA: TGTGCCAGCAGAGGTCAACCTACAGGGGTTGTAGGCTACACCTTC. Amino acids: CASRGQPTGVVGYTF.

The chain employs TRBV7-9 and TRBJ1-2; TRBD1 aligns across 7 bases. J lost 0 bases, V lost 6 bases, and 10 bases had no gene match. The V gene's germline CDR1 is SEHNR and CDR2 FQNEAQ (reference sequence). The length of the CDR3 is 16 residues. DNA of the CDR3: TGTGCCAGCAGAAAGGGGGCAGGTAAAGCTAACTATGGCTACACCTTC. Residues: CASRKGAGKANYGYTF.

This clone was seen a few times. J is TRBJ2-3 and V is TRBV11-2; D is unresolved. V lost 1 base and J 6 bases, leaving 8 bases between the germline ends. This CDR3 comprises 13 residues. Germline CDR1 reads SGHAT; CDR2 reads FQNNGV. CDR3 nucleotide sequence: TGTGCCAGCAGCTTAGGATCCAGGGATACGCAGTATTTT. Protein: CASSLGSRDTQYF.

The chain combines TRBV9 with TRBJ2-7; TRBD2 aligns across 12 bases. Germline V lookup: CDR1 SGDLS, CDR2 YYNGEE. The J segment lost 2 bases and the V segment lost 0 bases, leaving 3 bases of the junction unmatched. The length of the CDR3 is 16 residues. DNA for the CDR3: TGTGCCAGCAGCGTAGGGGCTAGCGGGGGGGCCTACGAGCAGTACTTC. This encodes CASSVGASGGAYEQYF.

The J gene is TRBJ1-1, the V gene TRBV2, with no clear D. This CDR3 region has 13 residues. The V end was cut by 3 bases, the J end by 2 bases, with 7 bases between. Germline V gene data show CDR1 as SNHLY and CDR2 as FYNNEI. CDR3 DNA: TGTGCCAGCAGTGACGGGTTAAACACTGAAGCTTTCTTT. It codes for CASSDGLNTEAFF.

The chain's CDR3 is CATSDPRSNQPQHF. DNA for the CDR3: TGTGCCACCAGTGATCCGCGGAGCAATCAGCCCCAGCATTTT. The V gene is TRBV24-1, the J gene TRBJ1-5; the D is unclear. The germline V gene has CDR1 KGHDR and CDR2 SFDVKD. Trimming removed 3 bases at V and 1 base at J, with 6 bases between. The CDR3 covers 14 residues.

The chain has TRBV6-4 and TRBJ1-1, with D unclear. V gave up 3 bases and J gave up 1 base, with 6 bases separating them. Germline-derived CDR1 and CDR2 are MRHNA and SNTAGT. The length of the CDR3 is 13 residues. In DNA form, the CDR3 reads TGTGCCAGCAGTGAAGAGCGGAACACTGAAGCTTTCTTT. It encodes CASSEERNTEAFF.

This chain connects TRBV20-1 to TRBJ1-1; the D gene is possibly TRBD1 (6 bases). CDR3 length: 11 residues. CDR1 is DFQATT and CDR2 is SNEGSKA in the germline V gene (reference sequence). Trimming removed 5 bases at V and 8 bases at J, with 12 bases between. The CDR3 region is CSAPGGAEAFF. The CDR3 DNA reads TGCAGTGCTCCCGGGGGGGCCGAAGCTTTCTTT.

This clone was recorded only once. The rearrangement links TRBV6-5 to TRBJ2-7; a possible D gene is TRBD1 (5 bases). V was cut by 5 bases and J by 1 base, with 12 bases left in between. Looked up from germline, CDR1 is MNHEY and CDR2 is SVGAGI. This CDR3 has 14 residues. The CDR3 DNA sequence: TGTGCCAGCAGTCCTAGACAGTTGTCCTACGAGCAGTACTTC. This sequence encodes CASSPRQLSYEQYF.

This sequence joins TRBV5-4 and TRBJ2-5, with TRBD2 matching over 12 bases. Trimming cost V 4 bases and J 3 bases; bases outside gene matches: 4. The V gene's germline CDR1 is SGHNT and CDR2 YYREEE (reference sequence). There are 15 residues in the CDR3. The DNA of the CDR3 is TGTGCCAGCAGCCGGGGACTAGCGGGCGAAGAGACCCAGTACTTC. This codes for CASSRGLAGEETQYF. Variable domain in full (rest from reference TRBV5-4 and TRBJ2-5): ETGVTQSPTHLIKTRGQQVTLRCSSQSGHNTVSWYQQALGQGPQFIFQYYREEENGRGNFPPRFSGLQFPNYSSELNVNALELDDSALYLCASSRGLAGEETQYFGPGTRLLVL.

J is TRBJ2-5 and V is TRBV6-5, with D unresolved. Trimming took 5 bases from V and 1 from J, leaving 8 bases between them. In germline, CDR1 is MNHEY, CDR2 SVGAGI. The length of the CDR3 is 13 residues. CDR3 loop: CASSPRFQETQYF. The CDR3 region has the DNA TGTGCCAGCAGTCCCAGGTTCCAAGAGACCCAGTACTTC.

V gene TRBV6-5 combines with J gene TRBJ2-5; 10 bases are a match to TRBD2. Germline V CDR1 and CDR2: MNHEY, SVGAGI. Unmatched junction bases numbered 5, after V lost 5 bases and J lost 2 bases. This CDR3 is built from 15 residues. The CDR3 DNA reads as TGTGCCAGCAGTACATCAGCGGGGGGGCAAGAGACCCAGTACTTC. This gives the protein CASSTSAGGQETQYF.

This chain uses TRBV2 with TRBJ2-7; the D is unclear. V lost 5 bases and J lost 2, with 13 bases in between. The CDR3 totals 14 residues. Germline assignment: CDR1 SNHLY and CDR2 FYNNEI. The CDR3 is CASSLRLLTYEQYF. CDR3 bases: TGTGCCAGCAGTTTGCGACTCCTCACCTACGAGCAGTACTTC.

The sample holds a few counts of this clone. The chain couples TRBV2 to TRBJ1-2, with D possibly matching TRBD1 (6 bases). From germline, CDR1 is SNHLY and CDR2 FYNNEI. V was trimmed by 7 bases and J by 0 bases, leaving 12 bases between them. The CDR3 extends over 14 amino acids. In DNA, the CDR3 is TGTGCCAGCATGGGGGCAGGGGCTAACTATGGCTACACCTTC. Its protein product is CASMGAGANYGYTF.